This TCR beta chain was retrieved from a study of T cell responses to AZD1222 COVID-19 vaccine (dated by TCRdb to the early 2020s). Broadly, across the study: Because spike-specific TCR depth and breadth did not differ between the two schedules, AZD1222 recipients who got a second dose at roughly 4 weeks were pooled with those who got a second dose at roughly 12 weeks. Enrollment into the trials was organized by age into subgroups of 18-55, 56-69 and 70-plus years, and those subgroups contained around 150, 28 and 57 TCR-sequenced participants, respectively. TCR sequencing covered approximately 230 trial participants: about 210 given two doses of AZD1222 and about 26 given two doses of MenACWY control vaccine.

The sample's time point label is to be understood as: baseline before first vaccination. Samples from vaccinated people were obtained from the UK trials COV001 and COV002, which included a single-blind randomized controlled phase 2/3 trial of AZD1222 (ChAdOx1 nCoV-19) in healthy adults. For TCRbeta chain sequencing, PBMC samples were collected from trial participants at day 0 and at day 28 after the second dose. Worth noting for this clone: Its recognized antigen is unknown. The sample holds no much larger clone one base away, and base qualities are not on file.

Relative to germline, V is 4 bases shorter and J is 2 bases shorter, with 9 bases between their ends. CDR3 length: 13 amino acids, cysteine to phenylalanine. The read is trimmed to its CDR3 DNA, 39 bases read in frame from base 1. From a lookup of the germline V gene, CDR1 and CDR2 are SGHRS and YFSETQ. What the research found in general, with its limitations: Conclusions about previously exposed vaccinees are limited, since just 6 or 7 AZD1222 recipients were seropositive for SARS-CoV-2 at baseline. Participants were mostly white British, with more females than males. The authors suggested clonal diversity may have been underestimated. The 56-69-year group was small, and its depth increase did not reach significance, likely because of low power. Reportedly, close to half of the unique spike-specific TCRs recognized epitopes lying outside the regions that are mutated in the B.1.351 and B.1.1.7 variants. Vaccine-associated CD4 TCRs spanned the whole spike protein, with dominant responses in regions 160-218 and 743-854. After two AZD1222 doses, both the breadth and the depth of spike-specific TCRs were significantly higher than at day 0 and than in MenACWY recipients. Because no day 14 peak-response samples were available, repertoires were characterized only after the peak T cell response.

The CDR3 regions of human TCRbeta chains were analyzed by immunosequencing. In the source study's methods: TCRs in the repertoires were matched against a reference library of SARS-CoV-2-specific TCRs that had been generated with the MIRA antigen-specificity platform. Breadth was defined as the fraction of unique TCRs that were SARS-CoV-2-associated. Depth was defined as the fraction of total T cells that were SARS-CoV-2-associated. Using the MIRA data, every spike-specific TCR was mapped to the spike region that the TCR reacted to and assigned to either a CD4 or a CD8 class. Log10-transformed breadth and depth values were compared by one-way ANOVA with Sidak's multiple comparisons tests. Sourced from immuneACCESS, this table was stored by TCRdb with only in-frame sequences that have V and J called. A share of the clones is absent; for the studies checked, an unresolved V gene accounts for under half, and the remainder has no known explanation. From that table come the V and J calls and clone size; the DNA was used to work out D and trimming. The sample has approximately 180,000 clones on record, 92% of them singletons. The top ten hold about 10% of the sample.

This receptor chain uses TRBV5-1 and TRBJ1-2; possibly the D gene is TRBD1, per 6 matching bases. The sample was peripheral blood, taken on day 0 of AZD1222 vaccination. This receptor was identified in an adult in good health. The sequenced DNA: TGCGCCAGCAGCAGGGGGAAGAACTATGGCTACACCTTC. It codes for CASSRGKNYGYTF.